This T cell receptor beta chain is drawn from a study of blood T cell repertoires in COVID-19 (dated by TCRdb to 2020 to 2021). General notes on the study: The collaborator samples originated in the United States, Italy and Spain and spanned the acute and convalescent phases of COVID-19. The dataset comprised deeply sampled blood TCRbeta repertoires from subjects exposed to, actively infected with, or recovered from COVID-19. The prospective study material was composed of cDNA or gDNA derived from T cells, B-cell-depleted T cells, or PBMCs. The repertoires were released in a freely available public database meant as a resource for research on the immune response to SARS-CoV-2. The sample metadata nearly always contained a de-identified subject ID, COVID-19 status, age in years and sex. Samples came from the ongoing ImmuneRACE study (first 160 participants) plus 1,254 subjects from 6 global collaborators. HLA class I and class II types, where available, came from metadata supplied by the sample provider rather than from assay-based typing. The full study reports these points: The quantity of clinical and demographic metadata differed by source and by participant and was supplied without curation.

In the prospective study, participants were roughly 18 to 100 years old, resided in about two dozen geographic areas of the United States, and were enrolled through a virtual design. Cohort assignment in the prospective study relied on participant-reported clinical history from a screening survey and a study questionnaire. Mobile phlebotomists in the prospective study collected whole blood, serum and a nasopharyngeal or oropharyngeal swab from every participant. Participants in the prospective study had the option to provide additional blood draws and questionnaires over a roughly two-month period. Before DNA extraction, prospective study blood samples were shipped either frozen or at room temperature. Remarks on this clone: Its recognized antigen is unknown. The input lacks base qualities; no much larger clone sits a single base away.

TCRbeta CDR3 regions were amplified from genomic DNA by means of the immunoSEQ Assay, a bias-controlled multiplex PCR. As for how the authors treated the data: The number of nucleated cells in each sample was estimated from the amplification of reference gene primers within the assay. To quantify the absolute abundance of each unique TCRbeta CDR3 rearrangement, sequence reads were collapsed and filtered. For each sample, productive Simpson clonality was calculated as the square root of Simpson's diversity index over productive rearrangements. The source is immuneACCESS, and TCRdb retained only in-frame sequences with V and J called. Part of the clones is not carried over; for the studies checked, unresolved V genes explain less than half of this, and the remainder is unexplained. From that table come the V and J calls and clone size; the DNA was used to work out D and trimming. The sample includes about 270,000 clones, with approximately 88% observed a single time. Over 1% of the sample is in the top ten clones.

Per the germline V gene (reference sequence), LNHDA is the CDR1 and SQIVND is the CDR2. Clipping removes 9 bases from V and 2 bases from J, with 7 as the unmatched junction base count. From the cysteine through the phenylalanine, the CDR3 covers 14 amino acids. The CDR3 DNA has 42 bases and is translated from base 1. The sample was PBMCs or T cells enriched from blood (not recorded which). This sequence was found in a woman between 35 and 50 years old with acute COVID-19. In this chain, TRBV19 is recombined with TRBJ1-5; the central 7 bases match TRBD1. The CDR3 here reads CASNRGLRNQPQHF. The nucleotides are TGTGCCAGCAACAGGGGACTGCGCAATCAGCCCCAGCATTTT. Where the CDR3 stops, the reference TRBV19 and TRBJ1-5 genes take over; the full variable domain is DGGITQSPKYLFRKEGQNVTLSCEQNLNHDAMYWYRQDPGQGLRLIYYSQIVNDFQKGDIAEGYSVSREKKESFPLTVTSAQKNPTAFYLCASNRGLRNQPQHFGDGTRLSIL.